This T cell receptor beta chain was sequenced in a study of T cell responses to AZD1222 COVID-19 vaccine. This clone has a single count. Profiled with immunoSEQ multiplex PCR; TCRdb holds only in-frame clones, not every one. The sample includes 25,000 to 30,000 clones, 89% seen only once; the top ten take about 1.2%. The trim removed 3 bases at V and 5 bases at J, leaving 6 bases unmatched. The germline V gene has CDR1 SEHNR and CDR2 FQNEAQ (reference sequence). This CDR3 has 14 residues. The sample consisted of peripheral blood, taken on day 0 of AZD1222 vaccination. The rearrangement uses TRBV7-9 and TRBJ2-5, with TRBD2 matching over 7 bases. This TCR was sampled from an adult in good health. The CDR3 region has the DNA TGTGCCAGCAGCTTGGGCACGGGGGGTGAGACCCAGTACTTC. It translates to CASSLGTGGETQYF. The full variable domain, with the rest looked up from reference TRBV7-9 and TRBJ2-5, is DTGVSQNPRHKITKRGQNVTFRCDPISEHNRLYWYRQTLGQGPEFLTYFQNEAQLEKSRLLSDRFSAERPKGSFSTLEIQRTEQGDSAMYLCASSLGTGGETQYFGPGTRLLVL.